These 12 T cell receptor beta chains came from one sample sequenced in a study of blood T cell repertoires in COVID-19. Generated by immunoSEQ multiplex PCR, the TCRdb table keeps only in-frame clones and is missing some. This sample has about 260,000 clones, with about 90% found just once. Sequencing was carried out using peripheral blood. The source is a woman aged 40 to 50 with acute or convalescent COVID-19.

The rearrangement links TRBV5-1 to TRBJ2-5, with TRBD1 identical over 11 bases. The CDR3 is 21 residues long. Per germline, CDR1 SGHRS and CDR2 YFSETQ. V was clipped by 3 bases and J by 5 bases; unmatched bases: 24. This chain's CDR3 is CASSSWGSDMGQGEVQETQYF. CDR3 in DNA: TGCGCCAGCAGCTCCTGGGGTTCGGACATGGGACAGGGGGAAGTGCAGGAGACCCAGTACTTC.

V is TRBV11-2 and J is TRBJ1-6; unclear D gene. Germline V gene sequence: CDR1 SGHAT, CDR2 FQNNGV. The germline V and J ends were trimmed by 5 bases and 12 bases, with 11 bases remaining between them. The CDR3 loop spans 12 amino acids. As DNA, the CDR3 is TGTGCCAGCAGCCCCCAGCGGGGACCCCTCCACTTT. Translated, it gives CASSPQRGPLHF.

The J gene is TRBJ1-6, the V gene TRBV2; D is unclear. The CDR3 has 14 amino acids. V was cut by 6 bases and J by 7 bases, with 13 bases left in between. From germline, CDR1 is SNHLY and CDR2 FYNNEI. CDR3 loop: CASRDADWNSPLHF. The CDR3 nucleotides read TGTGCCAGCAGGGATGCCGACTGGAATTCACCCCTCCACTTT.

This clone showed up just once. The chain carries TRBV28 and TRBJ2-5; maybe TRBD1 (6 bases). CDR1 is MDHEN, CDR2 SYDVKM, per germline. V shed 3 bases and J shed 2 bases, with 10 bases lying between them. The CDR3 covers 14 residues. As DNA, the CDR3 is TGTGCCAGCAGTTTTGGGACACCTCAAGAGACCCAGTACTTC. As protein: CASSFGTPQETQYF.

The rearrangement joins TRBV10-2 to TRBJ1-2; no clear D gene. Germline V CDR1 and CDR2: WSHSY, SAAADI. CDR3 length: 13 residues. V gave up 2 bases and J gave up 2 bases, with 6 bases separating them. In DNA, the CDR3 is TGCGCCAGCAGTGAGCCGGGAAACTATGGCTACACCTTC. Encoded protein: CASSEPGNYGYTF.

This clone was observed once. This chain links TRBV19 with TRBJ1-4; no definite D call. Trimming left V 1 base short and J 5 bases short, with 14 bases between. The CDR3 has 16 amino acids. Germline CDR1 LNHDA, CDR2 SQIVND (reference sequence). Written as DNA, the CDR3 is TGTGCCAGTAGTATAGCCACAGTGGATGGGAATGAAAAACTGTTTTTT. The encoded protein is CASSIATVDGNEKLFF.

The rearrangement links TRBV4-1 to TRBJ2-5, with D possibly matching TRBD2 (5 bases). CDR1 MGHRA and CDR2 YSYEKL come from the germline V gene. V was pared by 4 bases and J by 2 bases, with 8 bases between. The CDR3 runs 13 residues. CDR3 nucleotide sequence: TGCGCCAGCAGCCCGACTATTCAAGAGACCCAGTACTTC. This gives the protein CASSPTIQETQYF.

The chain couples TRBV5-6 to TRBJ1-1; 11 nucleotides align to TRBD1. This CDR3 is built from 16 residues. V was pared by 5 bases and J by 6 bases, with 12 bases of the junction left unmatched. Per the germline V gene, CDR1 is SGHDT and CDR2 is YYEEEE. The CDR3 DNA reads as TGTGCCAGCAGTTTTGTGGACAGGGGGCGGGAAGCTGAAGCTTTCTTT. The encoded protein is CASSFVDRGREAEAFF.

The genes are TRBV7-9 and TRBJ2-5, with 10 bases matching TRBD1. CDR1 and CDR2 (germline): SEHNR, FQNEAQ (reference sequence). The CDR3 spans 15 residues. Trimming cost V 4 bases and J 5 bases; bases outside gene matches: 7. The CDR3 coding sequence is TGTGCCAGCAGCTCCCAGACAGGGGGCTTCGAGACCCAGTACTTC. Translated: CASSSQTGGFETQYF.

The gene calls are TRBV19 and TRBJ1-2; D is ambiguous. Trimming removed 4 bases at V and 5 bases at J, with 14 bases between. This CDR3 is 14 amino acids long. The germline V gene has CDR1 LNHDA and CDR2 SQIVND (reference sequence). The DNA of the CDR3 is TGTGCCAGTAGTACGGATCCCCGGAGGTATGGCTACACCTTC. It translates to CASSTDPRRYGYTF.

This sequence joins TRBV9 and TRBJ2-1; 9 nucleotides line up with TRBD1. The V segment lost 3 bases and the J segment 9 bases; nucleotides outside the gene matches: 7. The CDR3 spans 14 residues. Germline-derived CDR1 and CDR2 are SGDLS and YYNGEE. The CDR3 DNA follows: TGTGCCAGCAGCGCCTCAATGGACAGGGGTGAGCAGTTCTTC. As protein: CASSASMDRGEQFF.

The chain uses TRBV18 and TRBJ2-4, with a weak D call TRBD1 (6 bases). Between the trimmed V and J ends, which lost 3 bases and 0 bases, there was a span of 12 bases. Germline CDR1 is KGHSH and CDR2 is LQKENI. This CDR3 has 16 residues. CDR3 region: CASSPTGNIAKNIQYF. The CDR3 DNA sequence: TGTGCCAGCTCACCTACAGGGAATATAGCCAAAAACATTCAGTACTTC.